Listed here are 19 T cell receptor beta chains from one sample, sequenced in a study of breast tumors, draining lymph nodes, adjacent tissues (dated by TCRdb to about 2016). The lymph node samples were taken from the axillary draining lymph nodes of breast cancer patients. The library relied on multiplex PCR. The sequencing machine was an Illumina HiSeq 2000. The public reads were reanalyzed by TCRdb: fastp trimming at Q25, MiXCR alignment, in-frame beta chains only. Rows are combined by CDR3 protein, so each entry shows the most common genes and DNA. A total of around 130,000 distinct CDR3 sequences appear in this sample, around 20% of them only once. Of the sample, roughly 3.5% is held by the ten largest clones. The specimen was axillary lymph node tissue. These receptors all come from a female donor with breast cancer. Some clones in this sample may be carry-over from other donors' samples.

The V gene is TRBV19, the J gene TRBJ2-3, with 13 bases aligning to TRBD2. Per the germline V gene, CDR1 is LNHDA and CDR2 is SQIVND (reference sequence). The CDR3 is made up of 17 amino acids. Unmatched junction bases numbered 6, after V lost 3 bases and J lost 3 bases. In DNA, the CDR3 is TGTGCCAGTAGTATTCCCCCGACTAGCGGGGGGACAGATACGCAGTATTTT. It codes for CASSIPPTSGGTDTQYF.

Ten or more counts support this clonotype. This rearrangement joins TRBV20-1 to TRBJ2-5; D assignment may be TRBD1 or TRBD2 (6 bases each). Trimming cost V 2 bases and J 5 bases, with 15 bases left between them. This CDR3 spans 14 amino acids. Germline CDR1 DFQATT, CDR2 SNEGSKA (reference sequence). CDR3 region: CSARRGAGLETQYF. The CDR3, as DNA: TGCAGTGCTAGAAGGGGGGCGGGGTTGGAGACCCAGTACTTC.

There are a few counts of this clonotype. The gene calls are TRBV7-2 and TRBJ2-3, with 7 bases matching TRBD2. J gave up 0 bases and V 1 base, and 1 base lay outside the gene matches. The CDR3 extends over 15 amino acids. Germline V lookup: CDR1 SGHTA, CDR2 FQGNSA. The CDR3 DNA reads as TGTGCCAGCAGCTTAGACGGGGGGAGCACAGATACGCAGTATTTT. Protein: CASSLDGGSTDTQYF.

This clonotype was found many times. The rearrangement links TRBV2 to TRBJ2-7; the match to TRBD2 covers 7 bases. There are 14 residues in the CDR3. Trimming removed 8 bases from V and 7 bases from J; junction bases left unmatched: 14. Germline lookup yields CDR1 SNHLY and CDR2 FYNNEI. The CDR3 sequence is CASLKRGEVWEQYF. The CDR3 DNA sequence: TGTGCCAGCCTAAAGCGGGGCGAGGTTTGGGAGCAGTACTTC.

Notes on this clonotype: A read error is possible here, since a much larger clone lies one base away. Written as DNA, the CDR3 is TGTGCCAGCAGCGTATCTGGGGGGCAGGGCACCATATATTTT. It translates to CASSVSGGQGTIYF. The V gene is TRBV9, the J gene TRBJ1-3; D is possibly TRBD1 (6 bases). V shed 1 base and J shed 9 bases, with 14 bases lying between them. The CDR3 extends over 14 amino acids. Germline assignment: CDR1 SGDLS and CDR2 YYNGEE. Filled out from reference TRBV9 and TRBJ1-3, the complete variable domain reads DSGVTQTPKHLITATGQRVTLRCSPRSGDLSVYWYQQSLDQGLQFLIQYYNGEERAKGNILERFSAQQFPDLHSELNLSSLELGDSALYFCASSVSGGQGTIYFGEGSWLTVV.

This clonotype occurred many times. The rearrangement joins TRBV20-1 to TRBJ2-5; no clear D gene. The CDR3 covers 13 residues. Between the trimmed V and J ends, which lost 0 bases and 5 bases, there was a span of 10 bases. CDR1 DFQATT and CDR2 SNEGSKA come from the germline V gene (reference sequence). This chain's CDR3 is CSARDDSFETQYF. The CDR3 DNA reads TGCAGTGCTAGAGATGACTCTTTTGAGACCCAGTACTTC.

This clonotype was recorded at least ten times. The genes are TRBV7-9 and TRBJ2-5; 7 bases align to TRBD1. The CDR3 extends over 15 amino acids. With V trimmed by 4 bases and J by 2 bases, 7 bases remained unmatched. Germline CDR1 is SEHNR and CDR2 is FQNEAQ (reference sequence). CDR3 DNA sequence: TGTGCCAGCAGCTGGGGACAGTTTGAACAAGAGACCCAGTACTTC. As protein: CASSWGQFEQETQYF.

Concerning this clonotype itself: A much larger clone lies a single base off, so this may be a read error. The rearrangement uses TRBV3-1 and TRBJ2-7; either TRBD1 or TRBD2 may fit D (5 bases each). CDR1 and CDR2 (germline): LGHDT, YNNKEL (reference sequence). V lost 4 bases and J 9 bases, leaving 19 bases between the germline ends. The CDR3 spans 14 residues. The CDR3 DNA sequence: TGTGCCAGCAGCCGAGAGGGATTCAGGGCCGTGCAGTACTTC. Its protein product is CASSREGFRAVQYF.

Comments on this clonotype: A read error is likely, as this CDR3 ends without the conserved phenylalanine or tryptophan. This rearrangement joins TRBV5-1 to TRBJ2-6, with TRBD1 as a possible D gene (5 bases). V was cut by 4 bases and J by 1 base, with 18 bases left in between. This CDR3 is built from 18 residues. Per germline, CDR1 SGHRS and CDR2 YFSETQ. Here the CDR3 DNA reads TGCGCCAGCAGCCTGACTCCGACAGTCCGTTCTGGGGCCAACGTCCTGACTTCC. This gives the protein CASSLTPTVRSGANVLTS.

Many counts were recorded for this clonotype. This chain joins TRBV25-1 and TRBJ1-6; TRBD1 matches 10 bases. CDR3 length: 14 amino acids. Germline V CDR1 and CDR2: MGHDK, SYGVNS. V dropped 6 bases and J dropped 10; count of bases not matched to a gene: 6. The CDR3 DNA reads TGTGCCAGCAGCTCGACAGGGGGCTTGTCACCCCTCCACTTT. This sequence encodes CASSSTGGLSPLHF. The full variable domain, its missing parts supplied by reference TRBV25-1 and TRBJ1-6, is EADIYQTPRYLVIGTGKKITLECSQTMGHDKMYWYQQDPGMELHLIHYSYGVNSTEKGDLSSESTVSRIRTEHFPLTLESARPSHTSQYLCASSSTGGLSPLHFGNGTRLTVT.

This clonotype came up many times. This rearrangement joins TRBV5-1 to TRBJ1-2, with 10 bases aligning to TRBD1. The CDR3 loop spans 15 amino acids. Germline V lookup: CDR1 SGHRS, CDR2 YFSETQ. V lost 0 bases and J lost 6; bases outside the gene matches: 5. The CDR3 region is CASSLDGQGGNGYTF. The CDR3 bases are TGCGCCAGCAGCTTGGATGGACAGGGGGGTAATGGCTACACCTTC.

The rearrangement links TRBV11-1 to TRBJ2-3; 8 nucleotides line up with TRBD1. The CDR3 is made up of 17 amino acids. V gave up 8 bases and J gave up 2 bases; unmatched junction bases: 15. CDR1 is SGHAT, CDR2 FQDESV, per germline (reference sequence). This CDR3 reads CASGRTRTGSVTDTQYF. The DNA for the CDR3 is TGTGCCAGCGGCCGCACAAGGACAGGGTCGGTCACAGATACGCAGTATTTT.

A word on this clonotype: Germline is not matched at one junction end, which may reflect a read error. The J gene is TRBJ2-3, the V gene TRBV5-1; 16 bases are a match to TRBD2. Germline CDR1 reads SGHRS; CDR2 reads YFSETQ. The length of the CDR3 is 16 residues. The DNA of the CDR3 is TGCGCCAGCAGAACGGGACTAGCGGGAGGGCCGGGTACGCAGTGTTTT. Its protein is CASRTGLAGGPGTQCF.

With respect to this clonotype: Being one base from a much bigger clone, this may be a read error. The rearrangement uses TRBV9 and TRBJ2-2; D is undetermined. Trimming cost V 0 bases and J 1 base, with 13 bases left between them. Germline values: CDR1 SGDLS, CDR2 YYNGEE. The CDR3 spans 17 residues. The CDR3 nucleotides are TGTGCCAGCAGCGTAGACGGGCTAGTGGGGAACACCGGGGAGCTGTTTTTT. Protein product: CASSVDGLVGNTGELFF.

Ten or more counts support this clonotype. The V and J genes are TRBV2 and TRBJ1-5; D is perhaps TRBD1 (6 bases). Trimming left V 4 bases short and J 2 bases short, with 9 bases between. The germline V gene encodes CDR1 SNHLY and CDR2 FYNNEI. The length of the CDR3 is 14 residues. CDR3 loop: CASSGGQGNQPQHF. Here the CDR3 DNA reads TGTGCCAGCAGTGGGGGGCAGGGCAATCAGCCCCAGCATTTT. The full variable domain, with the rest looked up from reference TRBV2 and TRBJ1-5, is EPEVTQTPSHQVTQMGQEVILRCVPISNHLYFYWYRQILGQKVEFLVSFYNNEISEKSEIFDDQFSVERPDGSNFTLKIRSTKLEDSAMYFCASSGGQGNQPQHFGDGTRLSIL.

Worth noting for this clonotype: This clone may be a read error of a much larger clone one base away. The chain links TRBV5-1 to TRBJ1-6; D is uncertain. The CDR3 runs to 13 residues. Deletions cut 0 bases from V and 7 bases from J, with 5 bases between. Germline V gives CDR1 SGHRS, CDR2 YFSETQ. CDR3 in amino acids: CASSLASNSPLHF. Here the CDR3 DNA reads TGCGCCAGCAGCTTGGCCTCAAATTCACCCCTCCACTTT.

Note on this clonotype: This sequence may be a read error, since a much larger clone differs from it by one base. The V call is TRBV2, the J call TRBJ2-3; D gene unclear. Between the trimmed V and J ends, which lost 6 bases and 3 bases, there was a span of 7 bases. The CDR3 has 12 amino acids. Germline CDR1 is SNHLY and CDR2 is FYNNEI. The CDR3 DNA reads as TGTGCCAGCAGAGTTTCTACAGATACGCAGTATTTT. It yields the protein CASRVSTDTQYF.

Comment on this clonotype: This clone may be a read error of a much larger clone one base away. This chain connects TRBV7-2 to TRBJ1-5, with a weak D call TRBD1 (6 bases). The germline gives CDR1 SGHTA, CDR2 FQGNSA. V lost 2 bases and J 2 bases, leaving 13 bases between the germline ends. The CDR3 totals 16 residues. Here the CDR3 DNA reads TGTGCCAGCAGCTTACTTAGACAGGTTGGCAATCAGCCCCAGCATTTT. Encoded protein: CASSLLRQVGNQPQHF.

This clonotype was counted ten times or more. This chain connects TRBV12-3 or TRBV12-4 to TRBJ2-7; a weak D match, TRBD1 (6 bases). The CDR3 runs 14 residues. Trimming took off 3 bases at V and 3 bases at J, with 12 bases between the two ends. The DNA for the CDR3 is TGTGCCAGCAGTTTCACAGGGAATATCTACGAGCAGTACTTC. It yields the protein CASSFTGNIYEQYF.